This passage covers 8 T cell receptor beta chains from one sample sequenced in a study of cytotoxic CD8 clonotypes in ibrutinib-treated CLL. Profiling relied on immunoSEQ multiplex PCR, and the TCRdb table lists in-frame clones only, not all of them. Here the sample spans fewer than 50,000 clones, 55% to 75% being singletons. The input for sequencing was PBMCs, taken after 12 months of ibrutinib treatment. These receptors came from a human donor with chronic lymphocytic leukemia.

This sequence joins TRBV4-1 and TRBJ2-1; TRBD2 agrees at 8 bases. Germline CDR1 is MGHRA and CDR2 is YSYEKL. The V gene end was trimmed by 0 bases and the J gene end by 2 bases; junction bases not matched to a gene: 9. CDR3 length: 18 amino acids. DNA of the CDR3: TGCGCCAGCAGCCAAGAAACTAGCGGAGCCCCTGCCTACAATGAGCAGTTCTTC. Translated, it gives CASSQETSGAPAYNEQFF.

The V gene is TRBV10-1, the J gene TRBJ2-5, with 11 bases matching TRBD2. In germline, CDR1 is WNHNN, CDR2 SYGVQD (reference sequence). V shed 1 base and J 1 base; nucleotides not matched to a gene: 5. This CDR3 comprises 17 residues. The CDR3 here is CASSELAGGPLQETQYF. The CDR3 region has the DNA TGCGCCAGCAGTGAGTTAGCGGGAGGGCCCCTCCAAGAGACCCAGTACTTC.

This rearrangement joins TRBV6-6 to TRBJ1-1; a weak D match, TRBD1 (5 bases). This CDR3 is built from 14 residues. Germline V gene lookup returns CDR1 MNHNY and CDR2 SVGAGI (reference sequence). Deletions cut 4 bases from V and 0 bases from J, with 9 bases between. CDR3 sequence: CASSSRGMNTEAFF. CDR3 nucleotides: TGTGCCAGCAGTTCCCGGGGCATGAACACTGAAGCTTTCTTT.

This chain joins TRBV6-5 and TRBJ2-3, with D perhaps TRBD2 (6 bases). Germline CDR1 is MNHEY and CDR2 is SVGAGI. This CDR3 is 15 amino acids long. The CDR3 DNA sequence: TGTGCAACCTTAATAAGCGGGTCTAGCACAGATACGCAGTATTTT. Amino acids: CATLISGSSTDTQYF.

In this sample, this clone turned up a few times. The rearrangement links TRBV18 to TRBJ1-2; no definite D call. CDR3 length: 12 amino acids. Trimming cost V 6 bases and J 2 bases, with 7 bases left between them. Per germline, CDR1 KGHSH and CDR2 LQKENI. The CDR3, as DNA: TGTGCCAGCTCCCAGGAGAACTATGGCTACACCTTC. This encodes CASSQENYGYTF.

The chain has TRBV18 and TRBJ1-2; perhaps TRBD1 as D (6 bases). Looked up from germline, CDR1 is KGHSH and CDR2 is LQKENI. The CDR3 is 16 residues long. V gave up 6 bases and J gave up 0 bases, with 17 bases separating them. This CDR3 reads CASSPGTTSSNYGYTF. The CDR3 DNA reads TGTGCCAGCTCTCCCGGGACAACCAGCTCTAACTATGGCTACACCTTC.

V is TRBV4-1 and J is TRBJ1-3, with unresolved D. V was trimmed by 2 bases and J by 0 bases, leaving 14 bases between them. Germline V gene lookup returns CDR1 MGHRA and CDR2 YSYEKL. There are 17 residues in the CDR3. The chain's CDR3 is CASSQRVITLSGNTIYF. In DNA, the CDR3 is TGCGCCAGCAGCCAACGAGTGATCACGCTCTCTGGAAACACCATATATTTT.

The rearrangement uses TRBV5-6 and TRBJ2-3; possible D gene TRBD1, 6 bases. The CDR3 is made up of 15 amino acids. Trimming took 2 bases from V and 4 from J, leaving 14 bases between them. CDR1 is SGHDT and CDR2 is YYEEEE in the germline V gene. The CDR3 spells CASSFAQGLADTQYF. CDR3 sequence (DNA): TGTGCCAGCAGCTTCGCGCAGGGGCTAGCAGATACGCAGTATTTT.